This entry lists 14 T cell receptor beta chains sequenced from one sample in a study of T cell responses to AZD1222 COVID-19 vaccine. Sequencing was performed with immunoSEQ multiplex PCR; in TCRdb, only in-frame clones are kept and a portion is missing. The repertoire holds around 89,000 clones, approximately 90% seen once, with 22% in the top ten. The sample here was peripheral blood, taken on day 0 of AZD1222 vaccination. The receptors stem from an adult in good health.

This clone has just one count. The V and J genes are TRBV7-3 and TRBJ1-6; D may be TRBD1 (5 bases). CDR3 length: 15 amino acids. V lost 5 bases and J lost 3, with 11 bases in between. Germline lookup yields CDR1 SGHTA and CDR2 FQGTGA. This CDR3 reads CASSRGSNYNSPLHF. The CDR3 region has the DNA TGTGCCAGCAGCCGGGGGTCAAACTATAATTCACCCCTCCACTTT.

This chain links TRBV6-6 with TRBJ2-3; tentatively, D is TRBD2 (7 bases). Trimming took off 6 bases at V and 6 bases at J, with 16 bases between the two ends. Germline lookup yields CDR1 MNHNY and CDR2 SVGAGI (reference sequence). This CDR3 contains 14 residues. CDR3 sequence reads: CASSATGGGDTQYF. CDR3 coding DNA: TGTGCCAGCAGCGCGACAGGCGGGGGCGATACGCAGTATTTT.

V usage is TRBV12-5 and J usage is TRBJ1-4; unclear D gene. Germline V gives CDR1 LGHNT, CDR2 FRNRAP. This CDR3 comprises 14 residues. The V end lost 1 base, the J end lost 6 bases, and 9 bases lay between the germline ends. The DNA for the CDR3 is TGTGCTAGTGGTTTGGGTCAGGCCTATGAAAAACTGTTTTTT. Protein sequence: CASGLGQAYEKLFF. Full variable domain (remainder filled in from reference TRBV12-5 and TRBJ1-4): DARVTQTPRHKVTEMGQEVTMRCQPILGHNTVFWYRQTMMQGLELLAYFRNRAPLDDSGMPKDRFSAEMPDATLATLKIQPSEPRDSAVYFCASGLGQAYEKLFFGSGTQLSVL.

This sequence joins TRBV11-3 and TRBJ2-1, with no clear D. With 2 bases removed from V and 2 bases from J, the gap between germline ends came to 10 bases. The CDR3 is 15 residues long. Germline V CDR1 and CDR2: SGHNT, YENEEA. CDR3 in DNA: TGTGCCAGCAGCTTACGTACTTCAACCTACAATGAGCAGTTCTTC. Residues: CASSLRTSTYNEQFF.

The chain uses TRBV6-5 and TRBJ1-3; a possible D gene is TRBD1 (5 bases). This CDR3 spans 15 amino acids. The germline V and J ends were trimmed by 6 bases and 0 bases, with 12 bases remaining between them. Germline V CDR1 and CDR2: MNHEY, SVGAGI. This CDR3 is CASRRDRSSGNTIYF. In nucleotides, the CDR3 is TGTGCCAGCAGAAGGGACCGATCCTCTGGAAACACCATATATTTT.

The V call is TRBV7-9, the J call TRBJ1-5; no reliable D call. Germline V lookup: CDR1 SEHNR, CDR2 FQNEAQ (reference sequence). V was clipped by 3 bases and J by 7 bases, with 10 bases between them. The CDR3 length is 13 residues. In nucleotides, the CDR3 is TGTGCCAGCAGCTTGAGGGAATACCAGCCCCAGCATTTT. Its protein product is CASSLREYQPQHF.

V is TRBV7-2 and J is TRBJ2-2, with D tentatively TRBD1 (5 bases). CDR3 length: 16 amino acids. Germline V lookup: CDR1 SGHTA, CDR2 FQGNSA. V was shortened by 6 bases and J by 4 bases, with 18 bases between the two germline ends. CDR3 region: CASRTQGASGTGELFF. Written as DNA, the CDR3 is TGTGCCAGCAGAACCCAAGGGGCATCGGGCACCGGGGAGCTGTTTTTT.

The rearrangement joins TRBV19 to TRBJ1-2; 9 nucleotides match TRBD1. The CDR3 covers 14 residues. Unmatched junction bases numbered 5, after V lost 5 bases and J lost 4 bases. The germline gives CDR1 LNHDA, CDR2 SQIVND (reference sequence). CDR3 DNA sequence: TGTGCCAGTAGTGCGACAGGGGGGAGCTATGGCTACACCTTC. Translated, it gives CASSATGGSYGYTF. Drawing the rest from reference TRBV19 and TRBJ1-2, the complete variable domain is DGGITQSPKYLFRKEGQNVTLSCEQNLNHDAMYWYRQDPGQGLRLIYYSQIVNDFQKGDIAEGYSVSREKKESFPLTVTSAQKNPTAFYLCASSATGGSYGYTFGSGTRLTVV.

The chain is built from TRBV25-1 and TRBJ1-2; D is possibly TRBD1 (6 bases). This CDR3 region has 15 residues. Germline CDR1 reads MGHDK; CDR2 reads SYGVNS. V was shortened by 2 bases and J by 2 bases, with 12 bases between the two germline ends. The CDR3 loop reads CASSERAGTNYGYTF. The CDR3 region has the DNA TGTGCCAGCAGTGAACGGGCAGGGACAAACTATGGCTACACCTTC.

This chain links TRBV4-3 with TRBJ2-3; D remains ambiguous. The V gene's germline CDR1 is LGHNA and CDR2 YSLEER. This CDR3 is built from 15 residues. Trimming cost V 1 base and J 6 bases, with 14 bases left between them. The CDR3 bases are TGCGCCAGCAGCCAAGTTCTCCTAGGTCGGGATACGCAGTATTTT. Translation: CASSQVLLGRDTQYF.

The genes are TRBV19 and TRBJ1-5; D call uncertain. Germline assignment: CDR1 LNHDA and CDR2 SQIVND (reference sequence). The CDR3 consists of 14 residues. V shed 0 bases and J shed 11 bases, with 14 bases lying between them. As DNA, the CDR3 is TGTGCCAGTAGTATAGATGGATCTGGTGAGGCCCAGCATTTT. This sequence encodes CASSIDGSGEAQHF.

This chain connects TRBV6-2 or TRBV6-3 to TRBJ1-6; D is unresolved. The CDR3 extends over 14 amino acids. The germline V and J ends were trimmed by 3 bases and 5 bases, with 8 bases remaining between them. Germline V CDR1 and CDR2: MNHEY, SVGEGT. In DNA, the CDR3 is TGTGCCAGCAGTTATGCCAGAAATAATTCACCCCTCCACTTT. Protein sequence: CASSYARNNSPLHF.

The DNA for the CDR3 is TGTGCCACCAGCGATCTGAGCCTAGCTAGGAATGAGCAGTTCTTC. Protein: CATSDLSLARNEQFF. The chain employs TRBV24-1 and TRBJ2-1; D perhaps matches TRBD2 (5 bases). The V end lost 7 bases, the J end lost 7 bases, and 19 bases lay between the germline ends. CDR3 size: 15 residues. CDR1 and CDR2 from the germline V gene are KGHDR and SFDVKD.

This rearrangement joins TRBV18 to TRBJ2-7; 7 bases map to TRBD2. Germline V CDR1 and CDR2: KGHSH, LQKENI. Unmatched junction bases numbered 10, after V lost 3 bases and J lost 2 bases. The CDR3 spans 16 residues. The CDR3 nucleotides are TGTGCCAGCTCACCTGGCGCTAGCGGAAGAACCTACGAGCAGTACTTC. It yields the protein CASSPGASGRTYEQYF.